This T cell receptor beta chain emerged from a study of vaccination effects on CD4 cells after COVID-19. Across the whole study: Vaccine administered to participants consisted of two doses of either BNT162b2 or mRNA-1273. The study, taken as a whole, reports: Researchers report that only 1 of 255 vaccine-induced clones in healthy vaccinees cross-reacted with common cold coronaviruses. Marked clonal contraction was seen late after vaccination (in both infection- and vaccine-induced clones).

Details on this clone: Its target is not known.

Isolating CD4+ T cells followed approximately 11 days of culture. Vaccinees lacked prior SARS-CoV-2 infection and tested negative for nucleocapsid antibodies. This table comes from immunoSEQ multiplex PCR, and its TCRdb copy is limited to in-frame clones, with some not included. The repertoire holds 40,000 or so clones, with approximately 74% as singletons. V lost 4 bases to trimming and J lost 4 bases; unmatched junction nucleotides: 2. Germline V CDR1 and CDR2: KGHDR, SFDVKD. This CDR3 region has 14 residues. The V call is TRBV24-1, the J call TRBJ2-1; 8 nucleotides line up with TRBD1. Sequences were derived from CD4+ T cells from PBMCs cultured without peptide, sampled before COVID-19 vaccination. This clonotype was sampled from a human donor who received a COVID-19 vaccine. CDR3 loop: CATSEGQEYNEQFF. In DNA, the CDR3 is TGTGCCACCAGTGAGGGACAGGAATACAATGAGCAGTTCTTC.